The T cell receptor beta chain under discussion was sequenced for a study of blood T cell repertoires in COVID-19. Study at large: The origin of the acute and convalescent COVID-19 samples was the United States, Italy and Spain.

Data came from immunoSEQ multiplex PCR; TCRdb stores just in-frame clones and leaves some out. Counted here are approximately 250,000 clones, around nine tenths occurring once; the ten biggest clones make up about 8.7%. The germline V gene encodes CDR1 SQVTM and CDR2 ANQGSEA. V was pared by 4 bases and J by 6 bases, with 4 bases of the junction left unmatched. This CDR3 region has 12 residues. The sequenced sample was peripheral blood. The sequence was collected from a man aged 40-49 years with active or convalescent COVID-19. V usage is TRBV29-1 and J usage is TRBJ2-7, with 9 bases that match TRBD1. The CDR3 nucleotides read TGCAGCGTTGGTGACAGGGGGATCGAGCAGTACTTC. Its translation: CSVGDRGIEQYF.